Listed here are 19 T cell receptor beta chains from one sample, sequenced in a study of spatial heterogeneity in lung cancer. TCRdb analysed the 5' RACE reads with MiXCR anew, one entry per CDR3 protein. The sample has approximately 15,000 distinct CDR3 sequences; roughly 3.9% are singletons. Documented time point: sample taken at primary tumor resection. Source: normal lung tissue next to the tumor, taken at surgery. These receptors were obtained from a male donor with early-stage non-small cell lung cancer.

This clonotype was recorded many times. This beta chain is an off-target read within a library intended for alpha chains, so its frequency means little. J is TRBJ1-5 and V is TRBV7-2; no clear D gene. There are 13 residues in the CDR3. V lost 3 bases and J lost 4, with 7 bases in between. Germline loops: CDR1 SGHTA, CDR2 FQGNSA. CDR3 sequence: CASSFSANQPQHF. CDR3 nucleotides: TGTGCCAGCAGCTTTTCAGCAAATCAGCCCCAGCATTTT.

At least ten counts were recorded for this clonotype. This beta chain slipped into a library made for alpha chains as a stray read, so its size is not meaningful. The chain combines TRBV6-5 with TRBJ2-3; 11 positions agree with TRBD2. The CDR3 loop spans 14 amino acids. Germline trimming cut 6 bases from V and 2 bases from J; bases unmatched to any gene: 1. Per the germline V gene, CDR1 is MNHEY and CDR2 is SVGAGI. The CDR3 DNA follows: TGTGCCAGCAGGACTAGCGGGAACACAGATACGCAGTATTTT. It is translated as CASRTSGNTDTQYF.

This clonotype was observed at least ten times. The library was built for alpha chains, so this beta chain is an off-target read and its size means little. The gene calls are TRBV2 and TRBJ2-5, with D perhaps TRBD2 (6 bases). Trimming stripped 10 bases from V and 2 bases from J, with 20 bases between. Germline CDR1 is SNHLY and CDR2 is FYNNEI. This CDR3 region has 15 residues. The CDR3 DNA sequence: TGTGCCACGCTGCGGGACGGACTGCTACAAGAGACCCAGTACTTC. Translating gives CATLRDGLLQETQYF. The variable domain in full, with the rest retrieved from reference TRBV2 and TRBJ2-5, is EPEVTQTPSHQVTQMGQEVILRCVPISNHLYFYWYRQILGQKVEFLVSFYNNEISEKSEIFDDQFSVERPDGSNFTLKIRSTKLEDSAMYFCATLRDGLLQETQYFGPGTRLLVL.

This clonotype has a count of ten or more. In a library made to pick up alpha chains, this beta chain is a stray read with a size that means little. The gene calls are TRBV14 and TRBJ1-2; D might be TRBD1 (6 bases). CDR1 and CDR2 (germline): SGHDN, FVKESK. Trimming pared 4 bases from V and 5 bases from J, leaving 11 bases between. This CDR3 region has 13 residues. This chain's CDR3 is CASSLAGVYGYTF. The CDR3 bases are TGTGCCAGCAGCCTGGCAGGGGTTTATGGCTACACCTTC.

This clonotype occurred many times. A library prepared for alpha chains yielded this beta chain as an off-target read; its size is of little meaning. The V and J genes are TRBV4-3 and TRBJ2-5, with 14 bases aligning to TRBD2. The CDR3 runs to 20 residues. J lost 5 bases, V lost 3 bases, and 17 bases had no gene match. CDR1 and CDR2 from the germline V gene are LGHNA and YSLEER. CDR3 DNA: TGCGCCAGCAGCCACGTTTTGACCGGGACTAGCGGGAGAGGAGGGGAGACCCAGTACTTC. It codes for CASSHVLTGTSGRGGETQYF.

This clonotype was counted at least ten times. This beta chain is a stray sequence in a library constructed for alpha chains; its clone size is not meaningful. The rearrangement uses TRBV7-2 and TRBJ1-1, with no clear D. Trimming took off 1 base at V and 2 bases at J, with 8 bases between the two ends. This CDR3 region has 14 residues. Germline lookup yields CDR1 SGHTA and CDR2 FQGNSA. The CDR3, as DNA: TGTGCCAGCAGCTTAGGTGTCGGAAACACTGAAGCTTTCTTT. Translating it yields CASSLGVGNTEAFF.

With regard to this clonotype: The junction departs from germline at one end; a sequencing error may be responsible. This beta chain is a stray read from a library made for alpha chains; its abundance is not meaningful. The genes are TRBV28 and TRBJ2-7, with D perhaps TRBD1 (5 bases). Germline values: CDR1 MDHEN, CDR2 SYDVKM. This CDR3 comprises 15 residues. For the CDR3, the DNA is TGTGCCAGCAGTCCCAGCCACAGGACCTCCTTCGAGCAGTACTTC. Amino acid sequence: CASSPSHRTSFEQYF.

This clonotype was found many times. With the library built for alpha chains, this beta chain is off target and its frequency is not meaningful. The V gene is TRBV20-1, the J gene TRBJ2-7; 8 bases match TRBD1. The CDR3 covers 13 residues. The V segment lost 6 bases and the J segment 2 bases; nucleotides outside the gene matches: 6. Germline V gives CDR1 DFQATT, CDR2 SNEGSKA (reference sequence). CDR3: CSARTTGAYEQYF. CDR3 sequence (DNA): TGCAGTGCCCGAACGACAGGGGCCTACGAGCAGTACTTC.

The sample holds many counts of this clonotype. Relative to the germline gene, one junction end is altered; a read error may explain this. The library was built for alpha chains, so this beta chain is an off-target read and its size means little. The CDR3 DNA reads TGCAGTGCTGGAGACGGGGGGCTATATCAGCCCCAGCATTTT. Translation gives CSAGDGGLYQPQHF. V usage is TRBV20-1 and J usage is TRBJ1-5; weak D call: TRBD1 (6 bases). The CDR3 runs 14 residues. Per the germline V gene, CDR1 is DFQATT and CDR2 is SNEGSKA (reference sequence).

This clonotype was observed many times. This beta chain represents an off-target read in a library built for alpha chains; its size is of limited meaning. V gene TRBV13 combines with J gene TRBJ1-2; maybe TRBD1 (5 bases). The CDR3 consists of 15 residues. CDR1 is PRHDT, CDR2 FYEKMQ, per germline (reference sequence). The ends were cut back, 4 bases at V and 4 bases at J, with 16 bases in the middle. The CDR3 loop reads CASSSRDGMSYGYTF. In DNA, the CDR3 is TGTGCCAGCAGCTCACGGGACGGCATGTCCTATGGCTACACCTTC. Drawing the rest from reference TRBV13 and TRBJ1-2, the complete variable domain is AAGVIQSPRHLIKEKRETATLKCYPIPRHDTVYWYQQGPGQDPQFLISFYEKMQSDKGSIPDRFSAQQFSDYHSELNMSSLELGDSALYFCASSSRDGMSYGYTFGSGTRLTVV.

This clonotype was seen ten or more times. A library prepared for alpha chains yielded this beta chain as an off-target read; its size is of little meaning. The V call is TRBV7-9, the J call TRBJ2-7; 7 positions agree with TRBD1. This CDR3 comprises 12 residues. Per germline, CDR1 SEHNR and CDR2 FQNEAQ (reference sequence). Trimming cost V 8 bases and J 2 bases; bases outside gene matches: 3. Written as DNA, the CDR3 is TGTGCCAGCGAAGACAGGGCCTACGAGCAGTACTTC. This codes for CASEDRAYEQYF.

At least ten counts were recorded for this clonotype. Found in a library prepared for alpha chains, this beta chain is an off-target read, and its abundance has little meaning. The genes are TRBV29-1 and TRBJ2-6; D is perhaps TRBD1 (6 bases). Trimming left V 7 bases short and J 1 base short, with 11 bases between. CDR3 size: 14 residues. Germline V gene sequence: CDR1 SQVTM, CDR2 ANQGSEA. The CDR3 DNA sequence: TGCAGCGCTTATACAGGGTCTGGGGCCAACGTCCTGACTTTC. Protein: CSAYTGSGANVLTF.

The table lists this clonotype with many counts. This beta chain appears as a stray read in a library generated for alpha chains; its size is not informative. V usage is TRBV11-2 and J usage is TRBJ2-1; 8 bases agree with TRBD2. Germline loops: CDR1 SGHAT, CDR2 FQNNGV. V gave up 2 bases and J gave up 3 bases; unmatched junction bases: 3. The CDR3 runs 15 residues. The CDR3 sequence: CASSLNGRVYNEQFF. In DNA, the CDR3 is TGTGCCAGCAGCTTAAACGGGAGGGTCTACAATGAGCAGTTCTTC.

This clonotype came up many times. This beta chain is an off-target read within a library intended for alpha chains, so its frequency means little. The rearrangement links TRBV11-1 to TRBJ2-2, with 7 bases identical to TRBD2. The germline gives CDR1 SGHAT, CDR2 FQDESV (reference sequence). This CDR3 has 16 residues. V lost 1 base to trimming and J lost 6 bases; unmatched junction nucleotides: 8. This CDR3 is CASSLVRGRVAGELFF. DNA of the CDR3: TGTGCCAGCAGCTTAGTGCGCGGGAGAGTCGCCGGGGAGCTGTTTTTT.

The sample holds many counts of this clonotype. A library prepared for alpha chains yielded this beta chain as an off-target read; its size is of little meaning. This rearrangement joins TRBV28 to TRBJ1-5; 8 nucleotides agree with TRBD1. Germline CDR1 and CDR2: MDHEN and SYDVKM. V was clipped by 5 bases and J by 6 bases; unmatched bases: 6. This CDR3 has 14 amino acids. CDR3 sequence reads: CASSMTGVGQPQHF. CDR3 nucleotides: TGTGCCAGCAGTATGACAGGGGTCGGTCAGCCCCAGCATTTT. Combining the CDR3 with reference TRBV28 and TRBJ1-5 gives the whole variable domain DVKVTQSSRYLVKRTGEKVFLECVQDMDHENMFWYRQDPGLGLRLIYFSYDVKMKEKGDIPEGYSVSREKKERFSLILESASTNQTSMYLCASSMTGVGQPQHFGDGTRLSIL.

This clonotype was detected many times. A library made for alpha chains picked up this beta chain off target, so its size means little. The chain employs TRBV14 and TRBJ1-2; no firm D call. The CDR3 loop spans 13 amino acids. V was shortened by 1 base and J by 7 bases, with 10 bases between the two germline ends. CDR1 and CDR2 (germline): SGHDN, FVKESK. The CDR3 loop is CASSQVLDGGYTF. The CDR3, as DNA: TGTGCCAGCAGCCAAGTTTTGGACGGTGGCTACACCTTC.

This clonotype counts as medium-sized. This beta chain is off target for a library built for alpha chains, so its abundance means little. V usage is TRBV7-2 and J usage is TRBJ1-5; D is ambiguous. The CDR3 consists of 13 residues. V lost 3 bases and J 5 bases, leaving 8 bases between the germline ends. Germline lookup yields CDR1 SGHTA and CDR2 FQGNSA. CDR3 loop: CASSFPGYQPQHF. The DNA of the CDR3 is TGTGCCAGCAGCTTTCCGGGTTATCAGCCCCAGCATTTT.

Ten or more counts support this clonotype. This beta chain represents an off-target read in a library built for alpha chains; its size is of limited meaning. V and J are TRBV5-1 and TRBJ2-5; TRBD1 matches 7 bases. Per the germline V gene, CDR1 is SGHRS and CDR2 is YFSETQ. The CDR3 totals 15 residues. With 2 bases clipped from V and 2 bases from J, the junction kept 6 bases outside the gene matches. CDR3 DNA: TGCGCCAGCAGCTTAGGGGACAGACTACAAGAGACCCAGTACTTC. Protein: CASSLGDRLQETQYF.

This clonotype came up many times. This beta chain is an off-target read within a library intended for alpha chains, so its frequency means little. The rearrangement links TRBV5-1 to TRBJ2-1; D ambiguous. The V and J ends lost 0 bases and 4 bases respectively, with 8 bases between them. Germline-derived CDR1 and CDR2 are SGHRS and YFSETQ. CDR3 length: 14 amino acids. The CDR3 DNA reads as TGCGCCAGCAGCTTGGTGGGCCTTTACAATGAGCAGTTCTTC. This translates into CASSLVGLYNEQFF.